This T cell receptor (beta chain) was obtained from a study of shared clonotypes between healthy human individuals. Study-level background: CD8 memory received one plate per donor, CD8 naive two, CD4 memory three and CD4 naive three.

The table came from immunoSEQ multiplex PCR; TCRdb's copy has only in-frame clones and leaves some out. This sample carries approximately 650,000 clones, nearly 97% of them seen once, and the ten largest clones take 0.095% to 0.12%. Naive CD8 cells lacked CD45RO and underwent positive selection for CCR7, leaving out terminally differentiated effector memory CD45RA+ cells. Trimming removed 0 bases from V and 2 bases from J, with 10 bases in between. CDR3 length: 15 residues. Per germline, CDR1 SGDLS and CDR2 YYNGEE. The clonotype was recovered from a woman younger than 45 in good health. The V call is TRBV9, the J call TRBJ2-3, with D possibly being TRBD2 (6 bases). Material for sequencing was naive CD8+ T cells sorted from blood. As DNA, the CDR3 is TGTGCCAGCAGCGTAGAGGGACTTATCACAGATACGCAGTATTTT. It codes for CASSVEGLITDTQYF.